What follows are 20 T cell receptor beta chains derived from one specimen sequenced in a study of T cell responses to AZD1222 COVID-19 vaccine (dated by TCRdb to the early 2020s). Library method: the immunoSEQ multiplex PCR assay. TCRdb's version of the immuneACCESS table is confined to in-frame rearrangements and falls short of the full clone set. An unresolved V gene accounts for under half of the shortfall where checked; the remainder is of unknown origin. For this sample the table gives about 180,000 clones, of which 75% to 90% were detected only once. The ten largest clones capture 4.3% of the sample. The sample's time point, from its label and the paper: about 28 days (+/-7) after the second vaccine dose. The treatment or condition label for this specimen denotes: meningococcal conjugate vaccine given as trial control. Source: peripheral blood, taken 28 days after the second dose of the MenACWY control vaccine. All receptors come from an adult who received the MenACWY meningococcal vaccine as a control.

The chain couples TRBV4-3 to TRBJ1-2, with 7 nucleotides matching TRBD1. The junction had 1 base not matched to a gene; V was cut back by 0 bases and J by 0 bases. The CDR3 totals 15 residues. CDR1 and CDR2 from the germline V gene are LGHNA and YSLEER. The CDR3 DNA is TGCGCCAGCAGCCAAGAAGGGACAGCTAACTATGGCTACACCTTC. Translated, it gives CASSQEGTANYGYTF.

In its sample, this clone was seen once. V is TRBV6-4 and J is TRBJ2-3; 9 bases are a match to TRBD2. The CDR3 covers 16 residues. J lost 1 base, V lost 2 bases, and 4 bases had no gene match. CDR1 is MRHNA, CDR2 SNTAGT, per germline. The CDR3 is CASSDTLAGGTDTQYF. The CDR3 DNA sequence: TGTGCCAGCAGTGACACCTTAGCGGGAGGCACAGATACGCAGTATTTT.

This chain connects TRBV28 to TRBJ2-7, with 8 positions matching TRBD1. The CDR3 runs 16 residues. The J segment lost 0 bases and the V segment lost 6 bases, leaving 10 bases of the junction unmatched. CDR1 and CDR2 from the germline V gene are MDHEN and SYDVKM. The CDR3: CASRSDSGGVSYEQYF. The DNA for the CDR3 is TGTGCCAGCAGATCAGATTCAGGGGGCGTCTCCTACGAGCAGTACTTC.

Points on this clone: This CDR3 fails to terminate in the conserved phenylalanine or tryptophan, so it likely reflects a read error. Because the CDR3's place on the DNA is in doubt, the DNA is left out and the CDR3 is given as listed by TCRdb. This CDR3 is CASSWEVSSGPL. The genes are TRBV7-9 and TRBJ2-6. Including both end residues, the CDR3 is 12 amino acids long. The germline gives CDR1 SEHNR, CDR2 FQNEAQ (reference sequence).

Turning to this clone: This CDR3 is also generated by other DNA sequences in the sample. V is TRBV11-3 and J is TRBJ2-1, with TRBD2 matching over 7 bases. V lost 1 base and J lost 7; bases outside the gene matches: 4. This CDR3 comprises 14 residues. Germline V gene lookup returns CDR1 SGHNT and CDR2 YENEEA. The CDR3 nucleotides read TGTGCCAGCAGCTTAGGCGGGAGTCTGAATGAGCAGTTCTTC. Its translation is CASSLGGSLNEQFF.

The J gene is TRBJ1-4, the V gene TRBV9; D is perhaps TRBD1 (6 bases). The germline gives CDR1 SGDLS, CDR2 YYNGEE. The V end was cut by 3 bases, the J end by 4 bases, with 13 bases between. This CDR3 is built from 15 residues. CDR3 bases: TGTGCCAGCAGCGCCGACGGGGGCCGTAATGAAAAACTGTTTTTT. The encoded protein is CASSADGGRNEKLFF.

The rearrangement uses TRBV28 and TRBJ1-2; TRBD1 is a possible D gene (6 bases). Germline V lookup: CDR1 MDHEN, CDR2 SYDVKM. This CDR3 is 13 amino acids long. V lost 11 bases, J lost 6 bases, and 19 bases lay in between. CDR3: CASAEGDANGYTF. Here the CDR3 DNA reads TGTGCCTCCGCGGAGGGGGACGCTAATGGCTACACCTTC.

This chain connects TRBV6-6 to TRBJ1-6; no clear D. From germline, CDR1 is MNHNY and CDR2 SVGAGI (reference sequence). V dropped 8 bases and J dropped 5 bases, with 7 bases sitting between them. This CDR3 has 12 amino acids. Here the CDR3 reads CASQHDNSPLHF. CDR3 coding DNA: TGTGCCAGCCAACATGATAATTCACCCCTCCACTTT.

This clone appeared a few times. V is TRBV28 and J is TRBJ1-2, with D perhaps TRBD1 (5 bases). The CDR3 spans 15 residues. Germline CDR1 reads MDHEN; CDR2 reads SYDVKM. Trimming took off 2 bases at V and 6 bases at J, with 16 bases between the two ends. This CDR3 reads CASSLEGLYSHGYTF. The DNA for the CDR3 is TGTGCCAGCAGTTTAGAGGGGTTATACAGTCATGGCTACACCTTC.

This clone showed up many times. This sequence joins TRBV4-2 and TRBJ1-6; TRBD1 aligns across 7 bases. V lost 4 bases and J lost 7; bases outside the gene matches: 4. Germline values: CDR1 LGHNA, CDR2 YNFKEQ. The CDR3 runs to 14 residues. The CDR3 loop reads CASSPQGPNSPLHF. As DNA, the CDR3 is TGTGCCAGCAGCCCACAGGGGCCCAATTCACCCCTCCACTTT.

The genes are TRBV30 and TRBJ1-5; perhaps TRBD1 as D (5 bases). The CDR3 runs 13 residues. V lost 2 bases to trimming and J lost 6 bases, with 11 bases between them. Per the germline V gene, CDR1 is GTSNPN and CDR2 is SVGIG (reference sequence). This CDR3 reads CAWSRDSSQPQHF. Here the CDR3 DNA reads TGTGCCTGGAGTCGGGACTCTTCTCAGCCCCAGCATTTT.

V gene TRBV27 combines with J gene TRBJ1-3, with D possibly matching TRBD1 (6 bases). There are 14 residues in the CDR3. Germline V lookup: CDR1 MNHEY, CDR2 SMNVEV (reference sequence). Trimming cost V 5 bases and J 1 base, with 9 bases left between them. The CDR3 sequence: CASSRRGSGNTIYF. For the CDR3, the DNA is TGTGCCAGCAGTCGAAGGGGGTCTGGAAACACCATATATTTT.

V and J are TRBV28 and TRBJ1-6; 7 nucleotides align to TRBD1. The CDR3 is 14 amino acids. The V gene's germline CDR1 is MDHEN and CDR2 SYDVKM. Trimming cost V 10 bases and J 4 bases; bases outside gene matches: 7. DNA for the CDR3: TGTGCCACTGGACAGGTGTTGTATAATTCACCCCTCCACTTT. As protein: CATGQVLYNSPLHF.

The chain combines TRBV19 with TRBJ1-2; no clear D. Germline V gene sequence: CDR1 LNHDA, CDR2 SQIVND (reference sequence). Between the trimmed V and J ends, which lost 5 bases and 1 base, there was a span of 11 bases. CDR3 length equals 14 residues. In DNA, the CDR3 is TGTGCCAGTAGTGTGGGTCGCGATAACTATGGCTACACCTTC. As protein: CASSVGRDNYGYTF. Full variable domain (outside the CDR3, taken from reference TRBV19 and TRBJ1-2): DGGITQSPKYLFRKEGQNVTLSCEQNLNHDAMYWYRQDPGQGLRLIYYSQIVNDFQKGDIAEGYSVSREKKESFPLTVTSAQKNPTAFYLCASSVGRDNYGYTFGSGTRLTVV.

This chain connects TRBV4-2 to TRBJ2-5, with 13 bases that match TRBD2. Germline loops: CDR1 LGHNA, CDR2 YNFKEQ. Trimming took 5 bases from V and 9 from J; bases not matched to a gene: 3. The CDR3 loop spans 13 amino acids. CDR3 sequence (DNA): TGTGCCAGCAGCTGGACTAGCGGGAGTGCCCAGTACTTC. Amino acids: CASSWTSGSAQYF.

The chain has TRBV27 and TRBJ1-5; D possibly corresponds to TRBD1 (6 bases). V shed 2 bases and J shed 4 bases, with 12 bases lying between them. The CDR3 runs to 15 residues. Germline CDR1 and CDR2: MNHEY and SMNVEV (reference sequence). CDR3 in amino acids: CASSLTTGLNQPQHF. For the CDR3, the DNA is TGTGCCAGCAGTTTAACTACAGGGTTGAATCAGCCCCAGCATTTT.

The chain uses TRBV7-2 and TRBJ2-5, with 7 bases that match TRBD2. The CDR3 is 15 residues long. Trimming at V came to 5 bases and at J to 1 base, leaving 7 bases not matched to a gene. The V gene's germline CDR1 is SGHTA and CDR2 FQGNSA. The CDR3 sequence: CASSRLGGIQETQYF. CDR3 nucleotides: TGTGCCAGCAGCCGCCTCGGGGGGATCCAAGAGACCCAGTACTTC.

The chain links TRBV28 to TRBJ2-7; D is perhaps TRBD2 (5 bases). The CDR3 contains 14 residues. Germline V gene lookup returns CDR1 MDHEN and CDR2 SYDVKM. V lost 5 bases, J lost 6 bases, and 17 bases lay in between. The CDR3 bases are TGTGCCAGCAGTCCACGAAGCGGTTCCCCCGAGCAGTACTTC. Protein sequence: CASSPRSGSPEQYF. The entire variable domain, with the rest obtained from reference TRBV28 and TRBJ2-7, is as follows: DVKVTQSSRYLVKRTGEKVFLECVQDMDHENMFWYRQDPGLGLRLIYFSYDVKMKEKGDIPEGYSVSREKKERFSLILESASTNQTSMYLCASSPRSGSPEQYFGPGTRLTVT.

A single count supports this clone. The CDR3 DNA is TGTGCCAGCAGTTCAAGGTGGGAGGGCTTGGGTGAGCAGTTCTTC. This codes for CASSSRWEGLGEQFF. This chain links TRBV11-2 with TRBJ2-1, with 7 positions matching TRBD2. V gave up 6 bases and J gave up 9 bases; unmatched junction bases: 14. Germline lookup yields CDR1 SGHAT and CDR2 FQNNGV. The length of the CDR3 is 15 residues.

The V gene is TRBV27, the J gene TRBJ1-6; D gene uncertain. Germline V CDR1 and CDR2: MNHEY, SMNVEV (reference sequence). Trimming pared 2 bases from V and 10 bases from J, leaving 18 bases between. This CDR3 comprises 16 residues. CDR3 in DNA: TGTGCCAGCAGTTTAAGTATTGAGGGTCGGGGATCACCCCTCCACTTT. Translated, it gives CASSLSIEGRGSPLHF.